One and the same sample provided the 27 T cell receptor beta chains below, sequenced in a study of CD8+ T cells in alopecia areata. Pooled cutaneous lymph node cells were sorted using CD4, CD8alpha, NKG2D, NKG2ACE and other markers. Extracted from the samples, RNA was reverse transcribed into cDNA to serve as the sequencing template. The data were produced by immunoSEQ multiplex PCR, yet TCRdb's version contains in-frame clones alone and is incomplete. The table lists under 350,000 clones, with no singletons. The sample taken for sequencing was CD4+ T cells sorted from a lymph node. These receptors were collected from a C3H/HeJ mouse with alopecia areata. The MHC haplotype recorded for the strain is H2-k.

Concerning this clone itself: Each gene name is a mouse one. The read falls 4 residues short of the CDR3 end, and the missing part is taken from the germline J gene. V gene TRBV19 combines with J gene TRBJ2-7; 9 bases match TRBD1. The length of the CDR3 is 13 residues. CDR1 and CDR2 from the germline V gene are FNHDT and SITEND (reference sequence). CDR3 DNA, as far as it was read: TGTGCCAGCAGTAACCGGGACAGGGAT. It translates to CASSNRDRD. The whole CDR3 region reads CASSNRDRDEQYF.

As to this clone: Gene names denote mouse genes. The read ends 4 residues early relative to the CDR3; the germline J gene fills the gap. V gene TRBV1 combines with J gene TRBJ2-1; 10 bases map to TRBD1. Germline CDR1 NSQYPW, CDR2 LRSPGD (reference sequence). The CDR3 loop spans 14 amino acids. The trim removed 4 bases at V and 5 bases at J, leaving 2 bases unmatched. CDR3 DNA (partial): TGCACCTGCAGTGGGGACAGGGGTGATGCT. This gives the protein CTCSGDRGDA. The full CDR3 protein is CTCSGDRGDAEQFF.

Of note for this clone: The listed genes are named as in mouse. Read coverage stops 4 residues before the CDR3 terminus; the germline J gene supplies the remainder. The V gene is TRBV13-3, the J gene TRBJ1-1; tentative D call: TRBD1 (5 bases). The CDR3 is made up of 13 amino acids. Trimming stripped 5 bases from V and 0 bases from J, with 8 bases between. CDR1 and CDR2 from the germline V gene are NNHDY and SYVADS. The DNA read from the CDR3 is TGTGCCAGCAGACAGGCGACAAACACA. Protein product: CASRQATNT. The CDR3 in its entirety is CASRQATNTEVFF.

Ten or more counts support this clone. Any gene name here is a mouse gene name. The read stops 4 residues short of the end of the CDR3; the missing end is completed from the germline J gene. This chain uses TRBV17 with TRBJ2-1, with D tentatively TRBD1 (6 bases). In germline, CDR1 is MNHDT, CDR2 YYDKIL. The germline V and J ends were trimmed by 4 bases and 3 bases, with 10 bases remaining between them. This CDR3 contains 14 residues. CDR3 amino acids: CASSKGQSYAEQFF. The CDR3 DNA, read in part, is TGTGCTAGCAGTAAAGGACAGTCCTATGCT.

As to this clone: Gene names and germline refer to mouse. The read terminates 4 residues ahead of where the CDR3 ends, so the germline J gene completes it. The V gene is TRBV1, the J gene TRBJ2-7; a possible D gene is TRBD2 (5 bases). Germline V gene sequence: CDR1 NSQYPW, CDR2 LRSPGD (reference sequence). The CDR3 has 15 amino acids. Trimming took 0 bases from V and 0 from J, leaving 9 bases between them. The CDR3 is CTCSAEGWASYEQYF. Partial CDR3 DNA: TGCACCTGCAGTGCAGAAGGCTGGGCCTCCTAT.

This clone was seen a few times. Gene labels here are mouse ones. The DNA ends 4 residues before the CDR3 does, and the rest of the CDR3 is filled in from the germline J gene. J is TRBJ1-1 and V is TRBV1; D perhaps matches TRBD1 (5 bases). CDR1 is NSQYPW and CDR2 is LRSPGD in the germline V gene (reference sequence). The CDR3 extends over 14 amino acids. CDR3 DNA (partial): TGCACCTGCAGTGCGCAGGGAAGGACCCCA. It translates to CTCSAQGRTP. The whole CDR3 protein is CTCSAQGRTPEVFF.

A remark on this clone: The gene names given are mouse names. The read stops 4 residues short of the end of the CDR3; the missing end is completed from the germline J gene. This CDR3 is also generated by other DNA sequences in the sample. This rearrangement joins TRBV1 to TRBJ2-1, with 12 nucleotides matching TRBD2. From germline, CDR1 is NSQYPW and CDR2 LRSPGD (reference sequence). This CDR3 is 15 amino acids long. The V segment lost 2 bases and the J segment 5 bases; nucleotides outside the gene matches: 1. The CDR3: CTCSARDWGDAEQFF. Partial CDR3 DNA: TGCACCTGCAGTGCACGGGACTGGGGGGATGCT.

A note on this clone: Gene names denote mouse genes. The CDR3 is cut off 4 residues early in the read; its end comes from the germline J gene. The J gene is TRBJ2-2, the V gene TRBV1, with D perhaps TRBD1 (6 bases). The CDR3 length is 17 residues. Trimming took 2 bases from V and 1 from J, leaving 14 bases between them. Looked up from germline, CDR1 is NSQYPW and CDR2 is LRSPGD (reference sequence). The CDR3 is CTCSAPGHKKNTGQLYF. The CDR3 DNA, read in part, is TGCACCTGCAGTGCACCGGGACACAAAAAAAACACCGGG.

Points on this clone: Mouse germline and gene names are used. The CDR3 is cut off 4 residues early in the read; its end comes from the germline J gene. Different DNA sequences within this sample yield the same CDR3. The V call is TRBV13-1, the J call TRBJ2-3; TRBD1 matches at 10 bases. Germline V lookup: CDR1 NSHNY, CDR2 SYGAGN. V lost 0 bases to trimming and J lost 0 bases; unmatched junction nucleotides: 1. The CDR3 is 16 residues long. The CDR3 loop is CASSDGTGGSAETLYF. The DNA read from the CDR3 is TGTGCCAGCAGTGATGGGACAGGGGGGAGTGCAGAA.

This clone was observed a handful of times. Germline and genes: mouse. The read terminates 4 residues before the CDR3 end, so the remaining end is supplied by the germline J gene. The rearrangement joins TRBV5 to TRBJ2-7; TRBD2 matches at 12 bases. The germline CDR1 and CDR2 sequences are LGHNA and YNLKQL (reference sequence). This CDR3 is 16 amino acids long. CDR3 DNA (partial): TGTGCCAGCAGCCAAGATGGGACTGGGGGGCGTTAT. Its translation: CASSQDGTGGRY. The full CDR3 is CASSQDGTGGRYEQYF.

A few counts support this clone. Mouse names are used for the genes. The read comes to an end 4 residues before the CDR3 does, leaving the germline J gene to fill in the end. The chain recombines TRBV19 with TRBJ2-4; 7 bases match TRBD1. The CDR3 length is 14 residues. V lost 3 bases, J lost 1 base, and 2 bases stayed unmatched. Germline values: CDR1 FNHDT, CDR2 SITEND (reference sequence). Partial CDR3 DNA: TGTGCCAGCAGTAGACAGGGAGGTCAAAAC. Protein: CASSRQGGQN. The whole CDR3 reads CASSRQGGQNTLYF.

This clone was recorded many times. Each gene name is a mouse one. The read finishes 4 residues shy of the CDR3 end, and the germline J gene is used to complete it. This chain connects TRBV1 to TRBJ2-5, with TRBD2 identical over 8 bases. Germline lookup yields CDR1 NSQYPW and CDR2 LRSPGD (reference sequence). The CDR3 extends over 15 amino acids. The V and J ends lost 4 bases and 1 base, in that order; junction bases with no gene match: 4. This chain's CDR3 is CTCSGLGGHQDTQYF. The sequenced CDR3 bases are TGCACCTGCAGTGGGCTGGGGGGCCACCAAGAC.

This clone was picked up a small number of times. Genes and germline are mouse. Read sequence stops 4 residues before the CDR3 end, and the germline J gene provides the missing end. The chain couples TRBV13-3 to TRBJ2-3; 11 bases line up with TRBD1. Germline lookup yields CDR1 NNHDY and CDR2 SYVADS. V shed 3 bases and J 0 bases; nucleotides not matched to a gene: 3. This CDR3 contains 16 residues. Incomplete CDR3 DNA: TGTGCCAGCAGTGGGACAGGGGGCGCAAGTGCAGAA. Translation: CASSGTGGASAE. The CDR3 as a whole reads CASSGTGGASAETLYF.

This clone has just a few counts. Genes and germline are mouse. The CDR3 is cut off 4 residues early in the read; its end comes from the germline J gene. The J gene is TRBJ1-2, the V gene TRBV19; 7 nucleotides agree with TRBD1. J gave up 0 bases and V 3 bases, and 2 bases lay outside the gene matches. The germline V gene encodes CDR1 FNHDT and CDR2 SITEND (reference sequence). The CDR3 is made up of 14 amino acids. CDR3 DNA, as far as it was read: TGTGCCAGCAGTAAACAGGGGACAAACTCC. Its translation: CASSKQGTNS. From start to end, the CDR3 is CASSKQGTNSDYTF.

This clone was found a few times. This may be a read error, as it is one base from a much larger clone. Gene names denote mouse genes. The read is 4 residues too short to cover the CDR3 end, so that end is filled in from the germline J gene. Other DNA sequences from this sample encode an identical CDR3 as well. This rearrangement joins TRBV19 to TRBJ2-7; TRBD2 aligns across 9 bases. This CDR3 spans 12 amino acids. Germline CDR1 FNHDT, CDR2 SITEND (reference sequence). Incomplete CDR3 DNA: TGTGCCAGCAGTGACTGGGGGTAT. Its translation is CASSDWGY. In full, the CDR3 is CASSDWGYEQYF.

As regards this clone: Mouse names are used for the genes. Coverage ceases 4 residues before the CDR3 finishes, and the germline J gene fills in the end. V and J are TRBV19 and TRBJ2-2, with 10 nucleotides matching TRBD1. This CDR3 comprises 15 residues. After removal of 5 bases from V and 3 bases from J, the junction contained 4 bases not matched to a gene. Germline V gene data show CDR1 as FNHDT and CDR2 as SITEND (reference sequence). The chain's CDR3 is CASRRTGGDTGQLYF. Incomplete CDR3 DNA: TGTGCCAGCAGGAGGACAGGGGGAGACACCGGG.

To note about this clone: Mouse names are used for the genes. The CDR3 extends 4 residues past the end of the read, so its final part is completed from the germline J gene. The V call is TRBV1, the J call TRBJ2-5, with 8 bases matching TRBD2. The CDR3 spans 16 residues. The V gene's germline CDR1 is NSQYPW and CDR2 LRSPGD (reference sequence). CDR3 region: CTCSAGTGLGEDTQYF. The covered CDR3 bases are TGCACCTGCAGTGCAGGGACTGGACTGGGCGAAGAC.

This clone was counted between two and nine times. Gene names are the mouse ones. The read finishes 4 residues shy of the CDR3 end, and the germline J gene is used to complete it. The sample holds other DNA sequences that translate to the same CDR3. The chain uses TRBV5 and TRBJ2-7; 10 nucleotides agree with TRBD2. The CDR3 is 13 amino acids. CDR1 LGHNA and CDR2 YNLKQL come from the germline V gene (reference sequence). The part of the CDR3 DNA that was read is TGTGCCAGCAGCCCCACTGGGGGGGAT. This translates into CASSPTGGD. The complete CDR3 reads CASSPTGGDEQYF.

In its sample, this clone was seen a few times. Gene names refer to mouse genes. The read ends 4 residues before the CDR3 terminus; that terminus is restored from the germline J gene. Other DNA sequences in the same sample also yield this CDR3. The V gene is TRBV1, the J gene TRBJ2-1, with 8 nucleotides matching TRBD2. V was pared by 0 bases and J by 6 bases, with 4 bases of the junction left unmatched. CDR3 length equals 15 residues. The germline CDR1 and CDR2 sequences are NSQYPW and LRSPGD (reference sequence). Incomplete CDR3 DNA: TGCACCTGCAGTGCAGAGGGGGGGGCGCGTGCT. Translation gives CTCSAEGGARA. The entire CDR3 protein is CTCSAEGGARAEQFF.

This clone was seen a handful of times. Here the gene names and germline are mouse. The sequence runs out 4 residues before the end of the CDR3; the remainder is reconstructed from the germline J gene. Other DNA variants within this sample encode the same CDR3. The chain recombines TRBV1 with TRBJ2-5; D is perhaps TRBD2 (7 bases). V was cut by 1 base and J by 3 bases, with 8 bases left in between. This CDR3 has 14 residues. Germline CDR1 and CDR2: NSQYPW and LRSPGD (reference sequence). The CDR3 sequence: CTCSAGGAQDTQYF. The part of the CDR3 DNA that was read is TGCACCTGCAGTGCAGGGGGGGCTCAAGAC. The whole variable domain, filled in from reference TRBV1 and TRBJ2-5, reads VTLLEQNPRWRLVPRGQAVNLRCILKNSQYPWMSWYQQDLQKQLQWLFTLRSPGDKEVKSLPGADYLATRVTDTELRLQVANMSQGRTLYCTCSAGGAQDTQYFGPGTRLLVL.

Details on this clone: Gene names and germline match the mouse. The CDR3 is cut off 4 residues early in the read; its end comes from the germline J gene. Other DNA sequences of this sample code for an identical CDR3. The J gene is TRBJ2-1, the V gene TRBV1; 8 bases line up with TRBD2. CDR3 length: 14 amino acids. J was trimmed by 5 bases and V by 1 base; bases with no gene match: 1. Germline lookup yields CDR1 NSQYPW and CDR2 LRSPGD (reference sequence). The covered CDR3 bases are TGCACCTGCAGTGCAGTGGGGGGGGATGCT. Translation: CTCSAVGGDA. The complete CDR3 sequence is CTCSAVGGDAEQFF.

This clone was detected a few times. Each gene name is a mouse one. From the germline J gene comes the end of the CDR3, since the read stops 4 residues before it. V usage is TRBV13-1 and J usage is TRBJ2-1; 10 bases align to TRBD1. CDR1 is NSHNY, CDR2 SYGAGN, per germline. V shed 7 bases and J 6 bases; nucleotides not matched to a gene: 1. The CDR3 length is 12 residues. The DNA read from the CDR3 is TGTGCCAGCCGACAGGGGGCTGCT. It codes for CASRQGAA. The whole CDR3 sequence reads CASRQGAAEQFF.

A few counts support this clone. Gene names follow the mouse nomenclature. The observed sequence ends 4 residues before the CDR3 terminus, with the missing tail filled in from the germline J gene. Different DNA sequences within this sample yield the same CDR3. The chain couples TRBV13-3 to TRBJ2-5; 10 positions agree with TRBD2. Unmatched junction bases numbered 3, after V lost 3 bases and J lost 2 bases. The CDR3 length is 15 residues. In germline, CDR1 is NNHDY, CDR2 SYVADS. The sequenced CDR3 bases are TGTGCCAGCAGTGGGACTGGGGGAGGCCAAGAC. It encodes CASSGTGGGQD. The CDR3 in full is CASSGTGGGQDTQYF. Full variable domain (remainder filled in from reference TRBV13-3 and TRBJ2-5): EAAVTQSPRSKVAVTGGKVTLSCHQTNNHDYMYWYRQDTGHGLRLIHYSYVADSTEKGDIPDGYKASRPSQENFSLILELASLSQTAVYFCASSGTGGGQDTQYFGPGTRLLVL.

This clone was picked up many times. The genes are named according to mouse. The sample holds other DNA sequences that translate to the same CDR3. The sequenced CDR3 bases are TGTGCCAGCAGCCTTCCGGGACAGAACTATGCT. Its protein product is CASSLPGQNYA. The whole CDR3 sequence is CASSLPGQNYAEQFF. This chain uses TRBV5 with TRBJ2-1; 7 bases match TRBD1. The read terminates 4 residues ahead of where the CDR3 ends, so the germline J gene completes it. In germline, CDR1 is LGHNA, CDR2 YNLKQL (reference sequence). This CDR3 has 15 residues. V was pared by 4 bases and J by 1 base, with 4 bases of the junction left unmatched.

This clone has just a few counts. The germline and genes are mouse ones. The CDR3 end falls 4 residues outside the read, so it is completed with the germline J gene. The chain uses TRBV13-2 and TRBJ2-2, with a possible D match to TRBD2 (6 bases). Germline V gene data show CDR1 as NNHNN and CDR2 as SYGAGS (reference sequence). The CDR3 runs 14 residues. The V end was cut by 2 bases, the J end by 4 bases, with 9 bases between. The CDR3 bases that were read are TGTGCCAGCGGTGAGCCCTGGGGCACCGGG. Amino acid sequence: CASGEPWGTG. The whole CDR3 is CASGEPWGTGQLYF.

In its sample, this clone was seen many times. The listed genes are named as in mouse. The read terminates 4 residues ahead of where the CDR3 ends, so the germline J gene completes it. The chain recombines TRBV17 with TRBJ2-7; 10 bases agree with TRBD2. This CDR3 region has 17 residues. Germline V gives CDR1 MNHDT, CDR2 YYDKIL. The V segment lost 0 bases and the J segment 0 bases; nucleotides outside the gene matches: 5. The CDR3 loop is CASSRDTTGGVSYEQYF. Incomplete CDR3 DNA: TGTGCTAGCAGTAGAGATACAACTGGGGGGGTCTCCTAT.

Details on this clone: Gene names denote mouse genes. From the germline J gene comes the end of the CDR3, since the read stops 4 residues before it. The chain is built from TRBV19 and TRBJ2-3, with 8 positions matching TRBD2. V shed 5 bases, J shed 3 bases, and the junction held 5 bases outside the gene matches. From germline, CDR1 is FNHDT and CDR2 SITEND (reference sequence). This CDR3 spans 14 amino acids. The DNA read from the CDR3 is TGTGCCAGCAGGACCTGGGGGGAGGCAGAA. Amino acids: CASRTWGEAE. The CDR3 in its entirety is CASRTWGEAETLYF. Using reference TRBV19 and TRBJ2-3 for the parts outside the CDR3, the full variable domain is GGIITQTPKFLIGQEGQKLTLKCQQNFNHDTMYWYRQDSGKGLRLIYYSITENDLQKGDLSEGYDASREKKSSFSLTVTSAQKNEMAVFLCASRTWGEAETLYFGSGTRLTVL.